One and the same sample provided the 17 T cell receptor beta chains below, sequenced in a study of shared clonotypes between healthy human individuals. This table comes from immunoSEQ multiplex PCR, and its TCRdb copy is limited to in-frame clones, with some not included. This sample yields some 1.5 million clones, of which about 96% are seen a single time; 0.95% to 1.5% belongs to the top ten. The sample comprised naive CD4+ T cells sorted from blood. The subset is: CD45RA+ positively selected. The receptors here all came from a man aged 25 to 45 in good health.

V gene TRBV5-1 combines with J gene TRBJ2-2, with D hard to call. The germline V and J ends were trimmed by 8 bases and 0 bases, with 11 bases remaining between them. CDR1 and CDR2 from the germline V gene are SGHRS and YFSETQ. The CDR3 sequence is 14 residues long. The CDR3 is CASSDRSNTGELFF. CDR3 DNA: TGCGCCAGTTCGGACCGATCGAACACCGGGGAGCTGTTTTTT.

Of note for this clone: The identical CDR3 is also encoded by other nucleotide sequences in the sample. The chain couples TRBV5-1 to TRBJ2-7; possible D gene TRBD2, 5 bases. This CDR3 has 14 residues. V lost 0 bases, J lost 0 bases, and 7 bases lay in between. The V gene's germline CDR1 is SGHRS and CDR2 YFSETQ. The CDR3 sequence: CASSLAGSSYEQYF. The CDR3 DNA sequence: TGCGCCAGCAGCTTGGCGGGGAGCTCCTACGAGCAGTACTTC. The variable domain in full, completed from reference TRBV5-1 and TRBJ2-7, reads KAGVTQTPRYLIKTRGQQVTLSCSPISGHRSVSWYQQTPGQGLQFLFEYFSETQRNKGNFPGRFSGRQFSNSRSEMNVSTLELGDSALYLCASSLAGSSYEQYFGPGTRLTVT.

This chain joins TRBV28 and TRBJ2-1, with D perhaps matching TRBD1 (6 bases). Germline lookup yields CDR1 MDHEN and CDR2 SYDVKM. V was pared by 3 bases and J by 1 base, with 13 bases between. The CDR3 contains 16 residues. The CDR3 DNA follows: TGTGCCAGCAGTTTTTCTGGGGGCAGATCCTACAATGAGCAGTTCTTC. Protein product: CASSFSGGRSYNEQFF.

The chain is built from TRBV28 and TRBJ1-1; D may be TRBD1 (5 bases). The CDR3 has 14 amino acids. The V end lost 6 bases, the J end lost 2 bases, and 13 bases lay between the germline ends. Germline V gene data show CDR1 as MDHEN and CDR2 as SYDVKM. The CDR3 sequence is CASRPGPTNTEAFF. For the CDR3, the DNA is TGTGCCAGCAGACCGGGACCGACAAACACTGAAGCTTTCTTT.

The gene calls are TRBV5-4 and TRBJ2-1; D remains ambiguous. The V gene lost 1 base and the J gene lost 4 bases, with 3 bases spanning the gap. This CDR3 is built from 12 residues. Germline V gene sequence: CDR1 SGHNT, CDR2 YYREEE (reference sequence). In DNA form, the CDR3 reads TGTGCCAGCAGCTTGTGGTACAATGAGCAGTTCTTC. As protein: CASSLWYNEQFF.

The chain combines TRBV9 with TRBJ2-1; the match to TRBD2 covers 7 bases. With 5 bases clipped from V and 0 bases from J, the junction kept 8 bases outside the gene matches. The CDR3 contains 16 residues. Germline V gene data show CDR1 as SGDLS and CDR2 as YYNGEE. The CDR3 protein is CASSFSGPSSYNEQFF. CDR3 bases: TGTGCCAGCAGTTTTAGCGGGCCCAGCTCCTACAATGAGCAGTTCTTC.

The V and J genes are TRBV18 and TRBJ2-7; D not resolved. Germline CDR1 is KGHSH and CDR2 is LQKENI. This CDR3 is built from 14 residues. V lost 2 bases, J lost 0 bases, and 8 bases lay in between. CDR3 nucleotide sequence: TGTGCCAGCTCACCAAGCAGTCACTCCTACGAGCAGTACTTC. This encodes CASSPSSHSYEQYF.

V gene TRBV18 combines with J gene TRBJ2-3; 7 nucleotides match TRBD2. V gave up 6 bases and J gave up 4 bases; unmatched junction bases: 13. CDR3 size: 16 residues. The germline V gene has CDR1 KGHSH and CDR2 LQKENI. This CDR3 reads CASSRTGRRESDTQYF. DNA of the CDR3: TGTGCCAGCTCTCGGACCGGACGGCGGGAGTCAGATACGCAGTATTTT.

The rearrangement links TRBV27 to TRBJ1-1; the D is unclear. V was pared by 5 bases and J by 0 bases, with 13 bases between. The germline V gene has CDR1 MNHEY and CDR2 SMNVEV (reference sequence). This CDR3 has 15 amino acids. CDR3 sequence (DNA): TGTGCCAGCAGTCCTCGAACAGACATGAACACTGAAGCTTTCTTT. Amino acids: CASSPRTDMNTEAFF.

On this clone: The same CDR3 is also encoded by other DNA sequences in this sample. The chain is built from TRBV9 and TRBJ2-1; D remains unclear. CDR3 length: 13 residues. V lost 0 bases and J lost 4, with 5 bases in between. Looked up from germline, CDR1 is SGDLS and CDR2 is YYNGEE. Written as DNA, the CDR3 is TGTGCCAGCAGCGTAGCTACGTACAATGAGCAGTTCTTC. This sequence encodes CASSVATYNEQFF.

The V and J genes are TRBV28 and TRBJ1-1; no definite D call. CDR1 MDHEN and CDR2 SYDVKM come from the germline V gene. There are 15 residues in the CDR3. Deletions cut 5 bases from V and 0 bases from J, with 13 bases between. Written as DNA, the CDR3 is TGTGCCAGCAGTCCGGCCCGAACGGTGAACACTGAAGCTTTCTTT. Translation gives CASSPARTVNTEAFF.

The chain employs TRBV21-1 and TRBJ2-3; the table's D gene call, TRBD1, was not cross checked with the DNA. TRBV21-1 is a documented pseudogene. There are 18 residues in the CDR3. The chain's CDR3 is CASSKVGDSPPSTDTQYF. CDR3 sequence (DNA): TGTGCCAGCAGCAAAGTCGGAGACAGTCCTCCTAGCACAGATACGCAGTATTTT.

CDR3 residues: CASSFRWTGVVTEAFF. The CDR3 DNA reads as TGTGCCAGCAGTTTTCGGTGGACAGGGGTCGTCACTGAAGCTTTCTTT. The genes are TRBV27 and TRBJ1-1, with TRBD1 identical over 9 bases. With 3 bases clipped from V and 4 bases from J, the junction kept 9 bases outside the gene matches. The germline V gene encodes CDR1 MNHEY and CDR2 SMNVEV (reference sequence). This CDR3 spans 16 amino acids.

This rearrangement joins TRBV7-6 to TRBJ2-1; tentatively, D is TRBD2 (7 bases). Trimming shortened V by 0 bases and J by 9 bases, and 15 bases separated the two germline ends. Looked up from germline, CDR1 is SGHVS and CDR2 is FNYEAQ. The CDR3 contains 15 residues. CDR3 region: CASSLASGGGSEQFF. For the CDR3, the DNA is TGTGCCAGCAGCTTAGCTTCTGGGGGGGGCAGTGAGCAGTTCTTC.

CDR3 DNA: TGTGCCAGCAGGTTTGGTAGCAATCAGCCCCAGCATTTT. Translation: CASRFGSNQPQHF. The chain recombines TRBV21-1 with TRBJ1-5. TRBV21-1 is reported as a pseudogene. The CDR3 extends over 13 amino acids.

CDR3 nucleotides: TGCAGCGTCGCTTTGAGCGGGGAGCTGTTTTTT. This gives the protein CSVALSGELFF. The chain couples TRBV29-1 to TRBJ2-2; D ambiguous. This CDR3 contains 11 residues. The germline V gene encodes CDR1 SQVTM and CDR2 ANQGSEA. The germline V and J ends were trimmed by 6 bases and 7 bases, with 9 bases remaining between them.

The chain recombines TRBV15 with TRBJ2-7; TRBD2 agrees at 11 bases. The ends lost 4 bases at V and 5 bases at J; junction bases unmatched: 7. Germline CDR1 and CDR2: LNHNV and YYDKDF (reference sequence). The CDR3 consists of 15 residues. The CDR3 spells CATSKTGTSGHEQYF. The DNA of the CDR3 is TGTGCCACCAGCAAAACCGGGACTAGCGGCCACGAGCAGTACTTC.